This T cell receptor beta chain was sequenced during a study of T and B cells in COVID-19 patients. Study conclusions and caveats: Sorted SARS-CoV-2-responsive or tetramer+ T cells and CD4+, regulatory and CD8+ subsets were not yet sequenced.

Concerning this clonotype: No antigen is known for it.

Germline V gene lookup returns CDR1 SGHDN and CDR2 FVKESK. The V and J ends lost 1 base and 3 bases, in that order; junction bases with no gene match: 7. The CDR3 is 17 residues long. Blood genomic DNA input for TRB amplification was 250-500 ng. BIOMED2 TRB-A/B primer pools were used in multiplex TRB PCR. A single record per CDR3 protein comes from TCRdb applying MiXCR to the multiplex PCR reads. There are about 12,000 distinct CDR3 sequences in the sample; 30% occur only once, and 28% lies in the top ten. This sequence originates from a human donor who had recovered from COVID-19. The material sequenced was blood. The chain carries TRBV14 and TRBJ2-1; 9 bases fit TRBD2. CDR3 in DNA: TGTGCCAGCAGCCAAGTCTGGGCGGGAGGGGACTACAATGAGCAGTTCTTC. Translation gives CASSQVWAGGDYNEQFF.